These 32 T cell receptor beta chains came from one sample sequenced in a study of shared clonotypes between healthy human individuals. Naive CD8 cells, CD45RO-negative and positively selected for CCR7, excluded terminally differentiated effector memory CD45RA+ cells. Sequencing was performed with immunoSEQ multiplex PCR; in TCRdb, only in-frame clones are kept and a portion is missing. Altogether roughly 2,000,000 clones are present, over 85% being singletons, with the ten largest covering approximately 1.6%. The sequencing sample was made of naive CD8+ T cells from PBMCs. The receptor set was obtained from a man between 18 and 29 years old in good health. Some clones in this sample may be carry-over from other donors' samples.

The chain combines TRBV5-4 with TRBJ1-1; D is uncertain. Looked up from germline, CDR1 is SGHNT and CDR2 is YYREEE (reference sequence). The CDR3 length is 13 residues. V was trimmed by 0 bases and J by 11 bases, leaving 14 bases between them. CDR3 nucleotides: TGTGCCAGCAGCTTGGAAAGGGTTACGGGGGCTTTCTTT. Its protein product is CASSLERVTGAFF.

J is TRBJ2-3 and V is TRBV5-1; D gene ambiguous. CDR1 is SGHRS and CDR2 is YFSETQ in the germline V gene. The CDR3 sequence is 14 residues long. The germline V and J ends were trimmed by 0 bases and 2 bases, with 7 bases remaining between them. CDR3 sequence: CASSLGQITDTQYF. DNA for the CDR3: TGCGCCAGCAGCTTGGGTCAGATCACAGATACGCAGTATTTT.

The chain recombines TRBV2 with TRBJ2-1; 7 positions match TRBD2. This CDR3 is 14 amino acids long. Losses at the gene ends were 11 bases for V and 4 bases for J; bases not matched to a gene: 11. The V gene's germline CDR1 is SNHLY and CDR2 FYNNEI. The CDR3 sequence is CASVQRGAYNEQFF. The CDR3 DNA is TGTGCCTCAGTCCAGCGGGGAGCTTACAATGAGCAGTTCTTC.

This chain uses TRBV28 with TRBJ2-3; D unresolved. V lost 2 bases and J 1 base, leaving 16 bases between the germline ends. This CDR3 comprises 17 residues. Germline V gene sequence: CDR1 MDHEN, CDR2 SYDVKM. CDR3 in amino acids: CASSLVQSGVRTDTQYF. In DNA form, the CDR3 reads TGTGCCAGCAGTTTAGTACAAAGTGGGGTCCGCACAGATACGCAGTATTTT.

CDR3 residues: CASSDLDRGQGYTF. CDR3 sequence (DNA): TGTGCCAGCAGTGACCTCGACAGGGGTCAAGGCTACACCTTC. The chain joins TRBV25-1 to TRBJ1-2, with TRBD1 matching over 8 bases. Germline CDR1 reads MGHDK; CDR2 reads SYGVNS. The CDR3 spans 14 residues. Trimming removed 3 bases from V and 8 bases from J; junction bases left unmatched: 8.

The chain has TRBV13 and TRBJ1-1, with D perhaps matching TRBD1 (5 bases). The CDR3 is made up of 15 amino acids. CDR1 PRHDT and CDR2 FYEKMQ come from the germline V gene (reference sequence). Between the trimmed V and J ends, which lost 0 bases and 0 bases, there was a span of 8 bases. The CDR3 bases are TGTGCCAGCAGCTTAGGCCGGGGGGTGAACACTGAAGCTTTCTTT. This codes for CASSLGRGVNTEAFF.

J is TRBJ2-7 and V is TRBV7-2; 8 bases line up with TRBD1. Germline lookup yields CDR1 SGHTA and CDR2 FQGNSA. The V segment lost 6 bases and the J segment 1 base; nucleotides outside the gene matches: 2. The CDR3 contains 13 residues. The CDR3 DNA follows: TGTGCCAGCAGGGGACAGGATTCCTACGAGCAGTACTTC. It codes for CASRGQDSYEQYF. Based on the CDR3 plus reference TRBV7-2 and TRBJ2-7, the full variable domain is GAGVSQSPSNKVTEKGKDVELRCDPISGHTALYWYRQSLGQGLEFLIYFQGNSAPDKSGLPSDRFSAERTGGSVSTLTIQRTQQEDSAVYLCASRGQDSYEQYFGPGTRLTVT.

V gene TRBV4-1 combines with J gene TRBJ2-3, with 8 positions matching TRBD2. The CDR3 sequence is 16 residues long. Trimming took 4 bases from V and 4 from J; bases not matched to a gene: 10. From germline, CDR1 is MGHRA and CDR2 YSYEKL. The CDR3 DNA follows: TGCGCCAGCAGCCTTAACCGGGGACTAGTCTCAGATACGCAGTATTTT. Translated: CASSLNRGLVSDTQYF.

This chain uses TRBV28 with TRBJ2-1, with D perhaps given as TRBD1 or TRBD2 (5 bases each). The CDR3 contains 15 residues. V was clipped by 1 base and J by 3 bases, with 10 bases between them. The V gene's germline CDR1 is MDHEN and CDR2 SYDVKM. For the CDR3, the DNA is TGTGCCAGCAGTTTATCAGAGGGGAGCTACAATGAGCAGTTCTTC. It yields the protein CASSLSEGSYNEQFF.

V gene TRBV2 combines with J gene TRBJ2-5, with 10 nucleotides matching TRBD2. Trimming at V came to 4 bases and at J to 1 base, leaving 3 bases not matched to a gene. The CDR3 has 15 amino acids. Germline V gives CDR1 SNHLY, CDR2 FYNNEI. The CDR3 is CASSASSGSQETQYF. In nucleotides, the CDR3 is TGTGCCAGCAGTGCGTCTAGCGGGAGCCAAGAGACCCAGTACTTC.

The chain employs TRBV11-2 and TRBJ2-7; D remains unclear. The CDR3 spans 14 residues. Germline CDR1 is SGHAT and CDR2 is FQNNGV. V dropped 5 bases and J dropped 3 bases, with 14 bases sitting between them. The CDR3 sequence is CASSPVDRSYEQYF. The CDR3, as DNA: TGTGCCAGCAGCCCGGTGGACCGAAGCTACGAGCAGTACTTC.

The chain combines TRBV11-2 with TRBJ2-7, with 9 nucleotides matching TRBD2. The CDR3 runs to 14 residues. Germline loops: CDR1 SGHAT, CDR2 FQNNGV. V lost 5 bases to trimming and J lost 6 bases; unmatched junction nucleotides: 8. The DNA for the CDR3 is TGTGCCAGCAGCGGTAGCGGGAGAAAAGGCGAGCAGTACTTC. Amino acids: CASSGSGRKGEQYF.

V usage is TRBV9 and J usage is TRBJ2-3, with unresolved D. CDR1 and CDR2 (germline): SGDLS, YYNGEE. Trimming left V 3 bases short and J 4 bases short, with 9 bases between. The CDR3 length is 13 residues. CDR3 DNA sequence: TGTGCCAGCAGCGAACGTACGGCAGATACGCAGTATTTT. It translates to CASSERTADTQYF.

Written as DNA, the CDR3 is TGTGCCAGCAGTTTTGTCAACTATGGCTACACCTTC. Translation: CASSFVNYGYTF. The gene calls are TRBV28 and TRBJ1-2; D is unresolved. This CDR3 has 12 amino acids. V shed 3 bases and J shed 2 bases, with 4 bases lying between them. Germline CDR1 reads MDHEN; CDR2 reads SYDVKM.

This CDR3 reads CASSERGTGVDEQYF. In DNA, the CDR3 is TGTGCCAGCAGCGAGAGAGGGACAGGGGTTGACGAGCAGTACTTC. The chain carries TRBV9 and TRBJ2-7; the match to TRBD1 covers 10 bases. The CDR3 length is 15 residues. Losses at the gene ends were 3 bases for V and 5 bases for J; bases not matched to a gene: 8. CDR1 and CDR2 from the germline V gene are SGDLS and YYNGEE.

The CDR3 spells CASSRGTSSYEQYF. The CDR3 DNA is TGTGCCAGTAGTAGAGGGACAAGCTCCTACGAGCAGTACTTC. V is TRBV19 and J is TRBJ2-7; D is possibly TRBD1 (6 bases). Trimming took 4 bases from V and 0 from J, leaving 10 bases between them. This CDR3 comprises 14 residues. In germline, CDR1 is LNHDA, CDR2 SQIVND (reference sequence). Supplemented by reference TRBV19 and TRBJ2-7, the full variable domain reads DGGITQSPKYLFRKEGQNVTLSCEQNLNHDAMYWYRQDPGQGLRLIYYSQIVNDFQKGDIAEGYSVSREKKESFPLTVTSAQKNPTAFYLCASSRGTSSYEQYFGPGTRLTVT.

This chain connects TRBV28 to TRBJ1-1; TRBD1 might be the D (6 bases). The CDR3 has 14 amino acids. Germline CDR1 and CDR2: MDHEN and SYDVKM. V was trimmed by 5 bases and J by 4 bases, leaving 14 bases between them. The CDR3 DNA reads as TGTGCCAGCAGTCCTACAGGGATGACCACTGAAGCTTTCTTT. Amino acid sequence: CASSPTGMTTEAFF.

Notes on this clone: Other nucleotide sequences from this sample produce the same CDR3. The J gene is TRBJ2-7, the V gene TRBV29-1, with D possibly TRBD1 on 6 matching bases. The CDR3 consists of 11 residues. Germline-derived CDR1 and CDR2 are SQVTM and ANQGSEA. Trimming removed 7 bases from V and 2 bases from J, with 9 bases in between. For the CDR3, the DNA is TGCAGCGCCAGGGGCACCTACGAGCAGTACTTC. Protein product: CSARGTYEQYF.

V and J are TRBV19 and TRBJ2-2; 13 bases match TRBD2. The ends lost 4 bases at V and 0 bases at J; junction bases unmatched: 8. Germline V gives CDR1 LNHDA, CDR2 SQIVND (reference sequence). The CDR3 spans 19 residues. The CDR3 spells CASSTDGLAGVANTGELFF. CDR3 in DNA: TGTGCCAGTAGTACCGATGGACTAGCGGGAGTCGCGAACACCGGGGAGCTGTTTTTT.

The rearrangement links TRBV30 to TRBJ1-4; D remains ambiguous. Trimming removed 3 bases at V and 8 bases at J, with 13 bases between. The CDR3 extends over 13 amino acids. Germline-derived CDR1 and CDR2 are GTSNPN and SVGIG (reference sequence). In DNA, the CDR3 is TGTGCCTGGAGCACTGTCGGTAGGGAAAAACTGTTTTTT. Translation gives CAWSTVGREKLFF.

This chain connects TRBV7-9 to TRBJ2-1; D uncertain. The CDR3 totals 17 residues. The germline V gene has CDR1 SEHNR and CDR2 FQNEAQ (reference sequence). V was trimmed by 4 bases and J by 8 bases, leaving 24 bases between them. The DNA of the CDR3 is TGTGCCAGCAGCTCCCAGGTGCGGTCAGCGCGGCGGTATGAGCAGTTCTTC. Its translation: CASSSQVRSARRYEQFF.

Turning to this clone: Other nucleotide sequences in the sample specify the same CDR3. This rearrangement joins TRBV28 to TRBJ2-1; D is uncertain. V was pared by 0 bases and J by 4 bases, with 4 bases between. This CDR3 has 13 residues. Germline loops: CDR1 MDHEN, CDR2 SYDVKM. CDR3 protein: CASSLWSYNEQFF. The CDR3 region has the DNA TGTGCCAGCAGTTTATGGTCTTACAATGAGCAGTTCTTC.

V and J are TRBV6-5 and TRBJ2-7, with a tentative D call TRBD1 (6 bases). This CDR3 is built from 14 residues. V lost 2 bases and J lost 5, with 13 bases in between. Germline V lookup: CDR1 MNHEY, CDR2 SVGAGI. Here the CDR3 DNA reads TGTGCCAGCAGTTACAAGCAGGGGACCCACGAGCAGTACTTC. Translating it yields CASSYKQGTHEQYF.

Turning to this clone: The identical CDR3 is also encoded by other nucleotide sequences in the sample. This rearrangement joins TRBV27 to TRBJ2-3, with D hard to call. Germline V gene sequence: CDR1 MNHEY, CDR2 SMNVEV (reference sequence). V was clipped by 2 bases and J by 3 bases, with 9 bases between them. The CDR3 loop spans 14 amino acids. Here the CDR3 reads CASSLGSGTDTQYF. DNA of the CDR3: TGTGCCAGCAGTTTAGGGTCGGGTACAGATACGCAGTATTTT.

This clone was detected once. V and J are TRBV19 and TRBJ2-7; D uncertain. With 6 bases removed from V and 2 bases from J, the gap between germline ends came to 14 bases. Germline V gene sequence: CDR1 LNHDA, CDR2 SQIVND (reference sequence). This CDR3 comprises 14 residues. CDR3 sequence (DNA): TGTGCCAGTAGCCAGACGGAGCGCCCCTACGAGCAGTACTTC. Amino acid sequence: CASSQTERPYEQYF.

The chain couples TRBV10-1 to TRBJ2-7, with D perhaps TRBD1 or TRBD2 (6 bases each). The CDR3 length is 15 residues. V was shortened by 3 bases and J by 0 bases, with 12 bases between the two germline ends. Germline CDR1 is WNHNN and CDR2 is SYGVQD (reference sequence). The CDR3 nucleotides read TGCGCCAGCAGTGACGGGGGCTCTAGCTCCTACGAGCAGTACTTC. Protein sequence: CASSDGGSSSYEQYF.

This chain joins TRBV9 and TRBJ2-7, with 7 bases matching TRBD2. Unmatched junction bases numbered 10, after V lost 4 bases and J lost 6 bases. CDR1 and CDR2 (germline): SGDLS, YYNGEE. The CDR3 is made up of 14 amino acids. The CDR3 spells CASSQTGGSAEQYF. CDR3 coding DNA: TGTGCCAGCAGCCAAACGGGGGGTTCGGCCGAGCAGTACTTC.

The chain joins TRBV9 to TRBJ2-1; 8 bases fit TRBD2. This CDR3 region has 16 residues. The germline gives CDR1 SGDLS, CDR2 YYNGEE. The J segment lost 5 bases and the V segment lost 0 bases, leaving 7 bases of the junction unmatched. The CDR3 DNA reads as TGTGCCAGCAGCGTAGAGTTAGCGGGACTAGACAATGAGCAGTTCTTC. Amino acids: CASSVELAGLDNEQFF.

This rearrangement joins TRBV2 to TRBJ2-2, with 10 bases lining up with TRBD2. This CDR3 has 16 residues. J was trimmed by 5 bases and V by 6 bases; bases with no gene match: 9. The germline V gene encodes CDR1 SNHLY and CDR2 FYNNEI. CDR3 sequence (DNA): TGTGCCAGCAGCAGGAGCGGGAGGGCCTTGACCGGGGAGCTGTTTTTT. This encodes CASSRSGRALTGELFF.

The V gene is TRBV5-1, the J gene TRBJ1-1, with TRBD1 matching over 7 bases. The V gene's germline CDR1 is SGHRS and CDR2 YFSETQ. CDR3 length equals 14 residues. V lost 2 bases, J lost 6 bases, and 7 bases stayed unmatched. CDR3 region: CASSFTGVGAEAFF. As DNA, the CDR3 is TGCGCCAGCAGCTTTACAGGGGTCGGCGCTGAAGCTTTCTTT.

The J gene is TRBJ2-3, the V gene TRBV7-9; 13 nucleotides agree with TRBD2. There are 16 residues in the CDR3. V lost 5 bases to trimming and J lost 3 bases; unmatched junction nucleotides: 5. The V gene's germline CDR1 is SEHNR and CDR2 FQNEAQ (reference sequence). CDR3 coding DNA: TGTGCCAGCAGCACAGGACTAGCGGGAGAAACAGATACGCAGTATTTT. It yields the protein CASSTGLAGETDTQYF.

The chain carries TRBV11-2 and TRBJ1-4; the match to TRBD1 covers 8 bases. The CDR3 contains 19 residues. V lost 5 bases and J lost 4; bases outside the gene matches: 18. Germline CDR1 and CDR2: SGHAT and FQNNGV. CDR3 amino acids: CASSPPMVGRGLGNEKLFF. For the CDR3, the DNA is TGTGCCAGCAGCCCCCCGATGGTGGGCAGGGGGCTTGGTAATGAAAAACTGTTTTTT. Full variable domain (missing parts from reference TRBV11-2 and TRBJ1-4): EAGVAQSPRYKIIEKRQSVAFWCNPISGHATLYWYQQILGQGPKLLIQFQNNGVVDDSQLPKDRFSAERLKGVDSTLKIQPAKLEDSAVYLCASSPPMVGRGLGNEKLFFGSGTQLSVL.